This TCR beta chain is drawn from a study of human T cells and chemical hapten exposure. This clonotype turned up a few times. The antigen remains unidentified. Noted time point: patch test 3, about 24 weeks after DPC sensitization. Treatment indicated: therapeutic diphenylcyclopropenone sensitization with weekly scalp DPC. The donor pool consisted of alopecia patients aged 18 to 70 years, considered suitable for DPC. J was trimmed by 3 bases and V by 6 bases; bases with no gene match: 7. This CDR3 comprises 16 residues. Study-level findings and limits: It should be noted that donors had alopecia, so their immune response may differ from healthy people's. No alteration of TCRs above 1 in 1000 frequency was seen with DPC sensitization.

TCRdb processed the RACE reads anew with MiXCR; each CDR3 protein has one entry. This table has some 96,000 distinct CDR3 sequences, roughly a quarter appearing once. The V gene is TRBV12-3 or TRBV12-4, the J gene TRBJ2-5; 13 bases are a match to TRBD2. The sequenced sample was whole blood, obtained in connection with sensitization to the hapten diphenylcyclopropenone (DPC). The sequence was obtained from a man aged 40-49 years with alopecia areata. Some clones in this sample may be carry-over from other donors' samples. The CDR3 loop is CASSRGLAGSEETQYF. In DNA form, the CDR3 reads TGTGCCAGCAGCCGGGGACTAGCGGGAAGCGAAGAGACCCAGTACTTC.